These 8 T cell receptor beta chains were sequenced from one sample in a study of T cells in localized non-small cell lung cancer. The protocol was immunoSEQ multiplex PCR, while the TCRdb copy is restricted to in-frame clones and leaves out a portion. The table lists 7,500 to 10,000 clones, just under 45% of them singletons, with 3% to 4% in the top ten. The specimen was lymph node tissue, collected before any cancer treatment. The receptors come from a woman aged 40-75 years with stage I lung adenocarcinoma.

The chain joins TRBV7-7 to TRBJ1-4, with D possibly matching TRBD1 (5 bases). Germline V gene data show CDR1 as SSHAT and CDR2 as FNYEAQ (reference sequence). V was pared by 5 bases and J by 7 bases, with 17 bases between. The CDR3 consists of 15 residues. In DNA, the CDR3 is TGTGCCAGCAGCCTCGGGACTCCGGACGGTGAAAAACTGTTTTTT. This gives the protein CASSLGTPDGEKLFF.

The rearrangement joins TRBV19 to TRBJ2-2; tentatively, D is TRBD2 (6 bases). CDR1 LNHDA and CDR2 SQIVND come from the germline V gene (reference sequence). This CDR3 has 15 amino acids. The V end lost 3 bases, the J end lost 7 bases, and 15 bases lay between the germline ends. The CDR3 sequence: CASSIFTGAGGELFF. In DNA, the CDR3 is TGTGCCAGTAGTATCTTCACAGGAGCGGGCGGGGAGCTGTTTTTT. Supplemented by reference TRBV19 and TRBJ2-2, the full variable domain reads DGGITQSPKYLFRKEGQNVTLSCEQNLNHDAMYWYRQDPGQGLRLIYYSQIVNDFQKGDIAEGYSVSREKKESFPLTVTSAQKNPTAFYLCASSIFTGAGGELFFGEGSRLTVL.

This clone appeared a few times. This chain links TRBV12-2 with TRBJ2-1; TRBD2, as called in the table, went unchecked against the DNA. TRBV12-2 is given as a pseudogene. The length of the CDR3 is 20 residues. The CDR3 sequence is CASRLNGSQVERPKEYEQFF. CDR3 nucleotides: TGTGCAAGTCGCTTAAATGGTTCGCAGGTTGAGCGGCCTAAGGAGTATGAGCAGTTCTTC.

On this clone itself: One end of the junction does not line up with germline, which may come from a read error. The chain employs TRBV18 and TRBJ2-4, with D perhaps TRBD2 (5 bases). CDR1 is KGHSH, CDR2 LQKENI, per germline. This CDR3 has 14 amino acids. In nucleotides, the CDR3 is TGTACCAGCTCACCGGAGGTAGCCAAAAACATTCAGTACTTC. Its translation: CTSSPEVAKNIQYF.

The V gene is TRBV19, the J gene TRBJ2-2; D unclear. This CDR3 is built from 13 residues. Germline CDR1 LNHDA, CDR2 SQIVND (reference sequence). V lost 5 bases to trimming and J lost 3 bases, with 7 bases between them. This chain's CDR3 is CASSPDYTGELFF. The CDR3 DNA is TGTGCCAGTAGTCCTGACTACACCGGGGAGCTGTTTTTT. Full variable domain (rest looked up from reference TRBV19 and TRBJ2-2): DGGITQSPKYLFRKEGQNVTLSCEQNLNHDAMYWYRQDPGQGLRLIYYSQIVNDFQKGDIAEGYSVSREKKESFPLTVTSAQKNPTAFYLCASSPDYTGELFFGEGSRLTVL.

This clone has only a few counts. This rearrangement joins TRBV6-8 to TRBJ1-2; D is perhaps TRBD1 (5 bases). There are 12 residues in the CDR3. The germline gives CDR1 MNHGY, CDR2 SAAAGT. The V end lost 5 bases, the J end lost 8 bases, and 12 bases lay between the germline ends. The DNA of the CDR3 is TGTGCCAGCAGTGATCTGGGGGAAGGCTACACCTTC. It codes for CASSDLGEGYTF.

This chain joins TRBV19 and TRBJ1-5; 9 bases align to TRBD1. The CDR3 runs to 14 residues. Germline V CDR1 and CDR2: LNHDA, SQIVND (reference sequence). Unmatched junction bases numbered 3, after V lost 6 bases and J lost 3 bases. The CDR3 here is CASSWTGDNQPQHF. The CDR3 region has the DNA TGTGCCAGTAGCTGGACAGGGGACAATCAGCCCCAGCATTTT.

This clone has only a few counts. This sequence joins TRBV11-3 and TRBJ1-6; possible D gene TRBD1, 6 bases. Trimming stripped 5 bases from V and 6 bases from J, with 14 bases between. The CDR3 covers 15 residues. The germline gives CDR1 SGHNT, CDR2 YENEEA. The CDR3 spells CASSPRGGSNSPLHF. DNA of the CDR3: TGTGCCAGCAGCCCGAGGGGGGGAAGTAATTCACCCCTCCACTTT.